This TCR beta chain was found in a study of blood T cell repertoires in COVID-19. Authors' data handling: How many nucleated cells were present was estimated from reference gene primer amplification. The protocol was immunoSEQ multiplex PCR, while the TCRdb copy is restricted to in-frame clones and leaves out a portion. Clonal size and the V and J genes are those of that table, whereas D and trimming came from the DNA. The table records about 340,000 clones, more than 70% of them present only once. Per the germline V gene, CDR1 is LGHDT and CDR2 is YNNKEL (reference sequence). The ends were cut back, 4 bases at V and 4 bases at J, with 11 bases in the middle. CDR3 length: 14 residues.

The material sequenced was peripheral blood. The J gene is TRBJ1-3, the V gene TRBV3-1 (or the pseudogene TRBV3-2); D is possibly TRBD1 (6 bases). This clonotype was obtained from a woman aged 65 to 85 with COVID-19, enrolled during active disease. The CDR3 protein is CASSPGGAGNTIYF. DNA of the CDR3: TGTGCCAGCAGCCCCGGGGGGGCGGGAAACACCATATATTTT.